This T cell receptor (beta chain) was retrieved from a study of blood T cell repertoires in COVID-19. Data came from immunoSEQ multiplex PCR; TCRdb stores just in-frame clones and leaves some out. The sample has about 300,000 clones; about nine tenths are singletons. The CDR3 consists of 14 residues. CDR1 is SGHDN and CDR2 is FVKESK in the germline V gene. V was trimmed by 1 base and J by 3 bases, leaving 10 bases between them. Of note for this clone: Other DNA sequences in the sample encode the same CDR3.

The study counted Cohort 3 donors as recovered given two negative PCRs, clearance, or symptom resolution. Input material: PBMCs or T cells enriched from blood (not recorded which). The chain joins TRBV14 to TRBJ2-7; D may be TRBD1 (5 bases). This TCR came from a man between 25 and 39 years old who had recovered from COVID-19. The CDR3 sequence is CASSQASGFYEQYF. CDR3 DNA sequence: TGTGCCAGCAGCCAAGCTTCAGGGTTCTACGAGCAGTACTTC.